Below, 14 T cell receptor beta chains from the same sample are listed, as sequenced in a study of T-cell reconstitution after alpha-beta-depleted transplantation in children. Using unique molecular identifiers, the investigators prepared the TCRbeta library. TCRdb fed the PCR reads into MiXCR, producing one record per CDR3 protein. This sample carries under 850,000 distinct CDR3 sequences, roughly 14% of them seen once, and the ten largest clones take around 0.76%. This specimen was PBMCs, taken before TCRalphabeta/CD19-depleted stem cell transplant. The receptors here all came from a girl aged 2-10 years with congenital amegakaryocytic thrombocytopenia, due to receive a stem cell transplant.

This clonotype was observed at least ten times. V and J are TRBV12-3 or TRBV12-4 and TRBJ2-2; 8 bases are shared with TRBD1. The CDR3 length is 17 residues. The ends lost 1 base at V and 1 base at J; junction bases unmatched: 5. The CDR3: CASSLGGQAQNTGELFF. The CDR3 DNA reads TGTGCCAGCAGTTTAGGGGGACAGGCCCAGAACACCGGGGAGCTGTTTTTT.

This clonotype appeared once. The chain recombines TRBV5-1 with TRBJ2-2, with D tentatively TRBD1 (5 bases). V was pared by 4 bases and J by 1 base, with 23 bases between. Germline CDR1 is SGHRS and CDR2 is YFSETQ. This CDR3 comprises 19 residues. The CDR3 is CASSLQRTGQPQNTGELFF. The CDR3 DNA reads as TGCGCCAGCAGCCTCCAGCGTACAGGACAACCTCAGAACACCGGGGAGCTGTTTTTT.

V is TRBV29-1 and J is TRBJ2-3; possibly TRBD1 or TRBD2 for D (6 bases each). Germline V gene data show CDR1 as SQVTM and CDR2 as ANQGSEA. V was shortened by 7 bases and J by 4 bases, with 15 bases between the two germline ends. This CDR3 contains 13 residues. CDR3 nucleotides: TGCAGCGCCGAGGGGGGACACCCAGATACGCAGTATTTT. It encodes CSAEGGHPDTQYF.

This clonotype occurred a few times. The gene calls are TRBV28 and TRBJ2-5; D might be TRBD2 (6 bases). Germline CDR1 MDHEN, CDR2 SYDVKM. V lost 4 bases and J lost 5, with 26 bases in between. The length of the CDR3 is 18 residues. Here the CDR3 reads CASSSFASRLVQWETQYF. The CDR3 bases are TGTGCCAGCAGTTCTTTTGCCTCGAGACTAGTGCAATGGGAGACCCAGTACTTC.

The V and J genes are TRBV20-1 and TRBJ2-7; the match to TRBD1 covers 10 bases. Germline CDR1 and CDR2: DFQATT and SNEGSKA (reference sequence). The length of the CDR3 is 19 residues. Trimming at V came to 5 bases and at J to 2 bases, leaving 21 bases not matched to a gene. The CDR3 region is CSARLGTGDFNYPTYEQYF. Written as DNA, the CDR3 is TGCAGTGCTCGCCTCGGGACAGGGGATTTTAACTACCCTACCTACGAGCAGTACTTC.

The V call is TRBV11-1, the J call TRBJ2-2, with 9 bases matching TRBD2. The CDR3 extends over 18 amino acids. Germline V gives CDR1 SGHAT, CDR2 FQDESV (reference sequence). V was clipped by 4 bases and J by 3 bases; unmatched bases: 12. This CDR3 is CASSSGLASARDTGELFF. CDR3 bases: TGTGCCAGCAGCTCTGGACTAGCGTCGGCAAGAGACACCGGGGAGCTGTTTTTT.

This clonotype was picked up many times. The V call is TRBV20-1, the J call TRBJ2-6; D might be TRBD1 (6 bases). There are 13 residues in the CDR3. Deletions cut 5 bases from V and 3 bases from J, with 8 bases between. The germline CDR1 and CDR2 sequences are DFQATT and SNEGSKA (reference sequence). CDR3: CSAYRVGANVLTF. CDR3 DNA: TGCAGTGCTTACAGGGTTGGGGCCAACGTCCTGACTTTC.

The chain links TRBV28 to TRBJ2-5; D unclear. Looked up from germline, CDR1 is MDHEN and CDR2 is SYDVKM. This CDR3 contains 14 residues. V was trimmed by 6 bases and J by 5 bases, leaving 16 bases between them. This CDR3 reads CASRPETFLETQYF. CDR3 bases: TGTGCCAGCAGACCAGAGACCTTTTTGGAGACCCAGTACTTC.

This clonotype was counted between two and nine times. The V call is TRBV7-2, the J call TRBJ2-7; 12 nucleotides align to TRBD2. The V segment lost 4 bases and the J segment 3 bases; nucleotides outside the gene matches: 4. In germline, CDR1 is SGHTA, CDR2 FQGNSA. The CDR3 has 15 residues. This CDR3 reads CASSSQTSGSYEQYF. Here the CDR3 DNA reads TGTGCCAGCAGCTCCCAGACTAGCGGGAGCTACGAGCAGTACTTC. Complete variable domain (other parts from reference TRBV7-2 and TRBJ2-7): GAGVSQSPSNKVTEKGKDVELRCDPISGHTALYWYRQSLGQGLEFLIYFQGNSAPDKSGLPSDRFSAERTGGSVSTLTIQRTQQEDSAVYLCASSSQTSGSYEQYFGPGTRLTVT.

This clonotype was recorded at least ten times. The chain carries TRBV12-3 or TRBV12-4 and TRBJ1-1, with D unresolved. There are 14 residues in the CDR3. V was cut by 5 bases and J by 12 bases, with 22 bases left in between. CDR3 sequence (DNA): TGTGCCAGCAGTAGGCAGGACCGGATTCCTTGGTCTTTCTTT. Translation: CASSRQDRIPWSFF.

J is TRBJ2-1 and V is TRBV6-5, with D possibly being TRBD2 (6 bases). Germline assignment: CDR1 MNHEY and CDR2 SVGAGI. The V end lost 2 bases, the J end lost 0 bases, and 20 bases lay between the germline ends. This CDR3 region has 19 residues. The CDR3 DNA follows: TGTGCCAGCAGTTACGCCTCCCAAGCCGCGGGGAACTCCTACAATGAGCAGTTCTTC. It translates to CASSYASQAAGNSYNEQFF.

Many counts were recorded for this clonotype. CDR3 residues: CASSRTGMFDYGYTF. In DNA form, the CDR3 reads TGCGCCAGCAGCCGGACCGGGATGTTTGACTATGGCTACACCTTC. The chain joins TRBV5-1 to TRBJ1-2; unclear D gene. CDR1 is SGHRS, CDR2 YFSETQ, per germline. Trimming took off 4 bases at V and 3 bases at J, with 16 bases between the two ends. This CDR3 region has 15 residues.

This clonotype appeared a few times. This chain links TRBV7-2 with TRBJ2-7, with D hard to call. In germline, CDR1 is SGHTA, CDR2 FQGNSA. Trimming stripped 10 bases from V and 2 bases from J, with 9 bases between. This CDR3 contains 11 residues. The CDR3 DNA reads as TGTGCCACCCAAAGCGCCTACGAGCAGTACTTC. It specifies CATQSAYEQYF. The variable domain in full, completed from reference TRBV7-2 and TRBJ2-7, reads GAGVSQSPSNKVTEKGKDVELRCDPISGHTALYWYRQSLGQGLEFLIYFQGNSAPDKSGLPSDRFSAERTGGSVSTLTIQRTQQEDSAVYLCATQSAYEQYFGPGTRLTVT.

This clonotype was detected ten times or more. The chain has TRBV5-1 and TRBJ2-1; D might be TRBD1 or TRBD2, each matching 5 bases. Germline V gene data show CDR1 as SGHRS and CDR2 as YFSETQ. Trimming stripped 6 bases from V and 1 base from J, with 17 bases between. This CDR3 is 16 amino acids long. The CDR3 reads CASMRDPGNSYNEQFF. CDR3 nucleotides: TGCGCCAGCATGAGGGACCCCGGCAATTCCTACAATGAGCAGTTCTTC.